The T cell receptor (beta chain) under discussion was sequenced for a study of early T cells in non-severe SARS-CoV-2 infection (dated by TCRdb to 2020 to 2022). The study in broad terms: Bulk RNA from unsorted whole blood was used for TCR sequencing, so alpha and beta chains could not be paired. Paper-wide results and their limitations: Matching against VDJdb was skewed toward anti-spike CD8 responses, likely underestimated virus-specific expansions, and missed private and CD4 specificities.

The junction shows trimming of 4 bases on V and 8 bases on J, plus 8 bases between the germline ends. The CDR3 spans 11 residues, from the cysteine through the phenylalanine. Left in the record is the CDR3 DNA by itself, 33 bases read in frame from the first base. Based on the germline V gene (reference sequence), the CDR1 and CDR2 sequences are LGHDT and YNNKEL. The study was a case-control design nested within a healthcare worker cohort in London, UK, with weekly nasopharyngeal swab PCR tests and blood sampling. Healthcare workers were recruited between 23 and 31 March 2020, during the week of the UK lockdown, and were followed weekly for up to 16 weeks. To prepare the library, 5' RACE was applied. Sequencing was carried out with a NextSeq 500. The TCR library protocol attached unique molecular identifiers to individual cDNA molecules to correct for sequencing error and PCR bias. Sequencing covered both TCR alpha and beta chains, and within each sample the abundances of alpha and beta sequences were tightly co-correlated. The study's own analysis went as follows. Decombinator V4 was used to perform V gene, J gene and CDR3 annotation of TCR sequences. Expanded TCRs were defined as changing significantly between any two time points under a Poisson model with p below 0.0001. TCR abundances were normalised to the total number of TCRs sequenced in each sample and reported as counts per million. TRAV1-2 paired with TRAJ12, TRAJ20 or TRAJ33 defined MAIT TCRs, while TRAV10 paired with TRAJ18 defined iNKT TCRs. VDJdb, accessed on 1 November 2021, was searched for TCRs annotated for CMV, EBV and SARS-CoV-2, and TCRs annotated for more than one antigen were excluded. TCRdb reran the public reads through fastp at Q25 and MiXCR, keeping productive beta chains. Each entry is one CDR3 protein sequence, shown with its most common DNA and genes. The V and J calls reflect TCRdb's pipeline rather than the authors' work. Across this sample there are 90,000 to 120,000 distinct CDR3 sequences, with around 10% seen only once. Approximately 8.1% of the sample goes to the ten largest clones.

This clonotype occurred a few times. Its antigen is still unknown. No clone much larger than this one lies a single base away; base qualities are absent. The chain couples TRBV3-1 to TRBJ1-2; the D gene is perhaps TRBD1, on 5 matching bases. Sample: whole blood. The origin of this receptor is an adult who was a healthcare worker with PCR-confirmed SARS-CoV-2 infection or an uninfected control (not recorded which). Here is the DNA: TGTGCCAGCAGCCGCCAGGGAGGCTACACCTTC. The translation is CASSRQGGYTF. Where the CDR3 stops, the reference TRBV3-1 and TRBJ1-2 genes take over; the full variable domain is DTAVSQTPKYLVTQMGNDKSIKCEQNLGHDTMYWYKQDSKKFLKIMFSYNNKELIINETVPNRFSPKSPDKAHLNLHINSLELGDSAVYFCASSRQGGYTFGSGTRLTVV.